A single sample is the source of the 29 T cell receptor beta chains below, sequenced in a study of T cell responses to AZD1222 COVID-19 vaccine. Only in-frame clones appear in the TCRdb table, and some are missing; sequencing was by immunoSEQ multiplex PCR. Of over 65,000 clones listed, roughly 90% were seen once; the top ten hold 6.9%. The sample in question was peripheral blood, obtained 28 days after the second AZD1222 dose. The receptors were gathered from an adult who received the AZD1222 COVID-19 vaccine.

The chain has TRBV7-2 and TRBJ2-1, with TRBD2 identical over 12 bases. The CDR3 runs to 15 residues. CDR1 is SGHTA, CDR2 FQGNSA, per germline. J was trimmed by 8 bases and V by 2 bases; bases with no gene match: 4. The CDR3: CASSLRSSGRDEQFF. Written as DNA, the CDR3 is TGTGCCAGCAGCTTAAGGTCTAGCGGGAGGGATGAGCAGTTCTTC.

The chain recombines TRBV7-9 with TRBJ1-1; 9 bases agree with TRBD1. Per the germline V gene, CDR1 is SEHNR and CDR2 is FQNEAQ (reference sequence). The CDR3 extends over 16 amino acids. Trimming removed 5 bases from V and 10 bases from J; junction bases left unmatched: 17. The CDR3 coding sequence is TGTGCCAGCAGCGTCCCTCCCGGGACAGGGTTAGTGGGAGCTTTCTTT. The encoded protein is CASSVPPGTGLVGAFF. Looking up the rest from reference TRBV7-9 and TRBJ1-1 gives the full variable domain: DTGVSQNPRHKITKRGQNVTFRCDPISEHNRLYWYRQTLGQGPEFLTYFQNEAQLEKSRLLSDRFSAERPKGSFSTLEIQRTEQGDSAMYLCASSVPPGTGLVGAFFGQGTRLTVV.

J is TRBJ2-1 and V is TRBV30, with D possibly matching TRBD2 (6 bases). From germline, CDR1 is GTSNPN and CDR2 SVGIG (reference sequence). Trimming left V 1 base short and J 15 bases short, with 22 bases between. The length of the CDR3 is 14 residues. The CDR3 region is CAWSAFSTGLHGFF. The CDR3 nucleotides read TGTGCCTGGAGTGCCTTTTCCACGGGACTGCACGGGTTCTTC. The complete variable domain, with remaining parts taken from reference TRBV30 and TRBJ2-1, reads SQTIHQWPATLVQPVGSPLSLECTVEGTSNPNLYWYRQAAGRGLQLLFYSVGIGQISSEVPQNLSASRPQDRQFILSSKKLLLSDSGFYLCAWSAFSTGLHGFFGPGTRLTVL.

The CDR3 spells CASSLADRATFWTEAFF. The CDR3 nucleotides read TGTGCCAGCAGCTTAGCGGACAGGGCCACCTTTTGGACTGAAGCTTTCTTT. The J gene is TRBJ1-1, the V gene TRBV7-2, with 8 bases aligning to TRBD1. This CDR3 region has 17 residues. CDR1 and CDR2 (germline): SGHTA, FQGNSA. J was trimmed by 5 bases and V by 0 bases; bases with no gene match: 11.

V is TRBV5-4 and J is TRBJ1-6; D gene unclear. The CDR3 loop spans 15 amino acids. CDR1 and CDR2 (germline): SGHNT, YYREEE (reference sequence). V lost 3 bases and J lost 2, with 9 bases in between. CDR3 DNA sequence: TGTGCCAGCAGCTCCGATCTTCCCTATAATTCACCCCTCCACTTT. It codes for CASSSDLPYNSPLHF.

This clone was counted once. This chain connects TRBV6-2 or TRBV6-3 to TRBJ1-2; no clear D. Trimming cost V 4 bases and J 3 bases, with 12 bases left between them. CDR1 is MNHEY and CDR2 is SVGEGT in the germline V gene. The CDR3 has 14 residues. CDR3 amino acids: CASSSAGGDYGYTF. The DNA for the CDR3 is TGTGCCAGCAGTTCCGCCGGTGGGGACTATGGCTACACCTTC.

The chain links TRBV10-3 to TRBJ2-7; D possibly uses TRBD1 or TRBD2 (5 bases each). V shed 7 bases and J shed 9 bases, with 22 bases lying between them. Germline V CDR1 and CDR2: ENHRY, SYGVKD. This CDR3 has 14 residues. The DNA for the CDR3 is TGTGCCATCAACTTCAACCCGGGACGTCGGGGGCAGTACTTC. This encodes CAINFNPGRRGQYF.

The rearrangement uses TRBV7-9 and TRBJ2-5; 9 bases are shared with TRBD1. Germline-derived CDR1 and CDR2 are SEHNR and FQNEAQ (reference sequence). With V trimmed by 5 bases and J by 5 bases, 12 bases remained unmatched. This CDR3 is 16 amino acids long. Here the CDR3 reads CASSTRGQGGSETQYF. CDR3 sequence (DNA): TGTGCCAGCAGCACAAGGGGACAGGGTGGCTCTGAGACCCAGTACTTC.

This chain connects TRBV19 to TRBJ1-1, with 8 bases identical to TRBD1. Trimming cost V 6 bases and J 5 bases; bases outside gene matches: 2. There are 12 residues in the CDR3. The V gene's germline CDR1 is LNHDA and CDR2 SQIVND (reference sequence). CDR3 residues: CASRDRETEAFF. The CDR3 coding sequence is TGTGCCAGTAGGGACAGGGAAACTGAAGCTTTCTTT.

The V call is TRBV28, the J call TRBJ1-5; 8 bases fit TRBD1. CDR1 is MDHEN, CDR2 SYDVKM, per germline. There are 14 residues in the CDR3. After removal of 7 bases from V and 7 bases from J, the junction contained 9 bases not matched to a gene. CDR3: CASTTPDRGQPQHF. CDR3 in DNA: TGTGCCAGCACGACCCCTGACAGGGGCCAGCCCCAGCATTTT.

The chain has TRBV4-1 and TRBJ1-1, with D uncertain. The CDR3 has 15 amino acids. Germline loops: CDR1 MGHRA, CDR2 YSYEKL. Between the trimmed V and J ends, which lost 4 bases and 5 bases, there was a span of 17 bases. The CDR3 sequence: CASSLRTYLGTEAFF. Here the CDR3 DNA reads TGCGCCAGCAGCCTTCGGACCTATTTGGGGACTGAAGCTTTCTTT.

The V and J genes are TRBV6-2 or TRBV6-3 and TRBJ1-5; a possible D gene is TRBD1 (6 bases). Germline values: CDR1 MNHEY, CDR2 SVGEGT. V lost 5 bases and J 4 bases, leaving 12 bases between the germline ends. The CDR3 runs 14 residues. The DNA for the CDR3 is TGTGCCAGCAGTCGGGGGGGCGAAAATCAGCCCCAGCATTTT. It codes for CASSRGGENQPQHF.

The rearrangement joins TRBV27 to TRBJ1-5; the D gene is possibly TRBD1 (5 bases). This CDR3 has 15 amino acids. Germline loops: CDR1 MNHEY, CDR2 SMNVEV (reference sequence). V was shortened by 4 bases and J by 7 bases, with 17 bases between the two germline ends. The CDR3 reads CASSWGIGTGQPQHF. Here the CDR3 DNA reads TGTGCCAGCAGTTGGGGGATTGGCACTGGCCAGCCCCAGCATTTT.

This clone has a count of ten or more. The CDR3 loop reads CASSHGQATDTQYF. CDR3 in DNA: TGTGCCAGCAGCCATGGGCAGGCTACAGATACGCAGTATTTT. The rearrangement uses TRBV6-2 or TRBV6-3 and TRBJ2-3; D is uncertain. Germline loops: CDR1 MNHEY, CDR2 SVGEGT. CDR3 size: 14 residues. V was cut by 6 bases and J by 3 bases, with 13 bases left in between.

This rearrangement joins TRBV28 to TRBJ2-7; D is possibly TRBD1 (5 bases). The germline V gene encodes CDR1 MDHEN and CDR2 SYDVKM. This CDR3 has 12 residues. Trimming cost V 8 bases and J 3 bases, with 11 bases left between them. For the CDR3, the DNA is TGTGCCAGCCAGAGACAGAACTACGAGCAGTACTTC. It encodes CASQRQNYEQYF.

V is TRBV4-1 and J is TRBJ2-6; no definite D call. V gave up 1 base and J gave up 3 bases, with 4 bases separating them. This CDR3 has 14 amino acids. From germline, CDR1 is MGHRA and CDR2 YSYEKL. The CDR3 region is CASSQVGGANVLTF. CDR3 nucleotides: TGCGCCAGCAGCCAAGTTGGTGGGGCCAACGTCCTGACTTTC.

The J gene is TRBJ2-1, the V gene TRBV28; D may match TRBD1 or TRBD2 (6 bases each). V lost 7 bases and J lost 10, with 11 bases in between. CDR1 is MDHEN and CDR2 is SYDVKM in the germline V gene. CDR3 length: 11 amino acids. The CDR3: CASTLGGEQFF. The CDR3, as DNA: TGTGCCAGCACCCTAGGGGGGGAGCAGTTCTTC.

This chain uses TRBV4-2 with TRBJ2-3; D is unresolved. Germline lookup yields CDR1 LGHNA and CDR2 YNFKEQ. This CDR3 comprises 13 residues. V shed 0 bases and J shed 6 bases, with 7 bases lying between them. CDR3 bases: TGTGCCAGCAGCCAAGAAACATGGGATACGCAGTATTTT. Residues: CASSQETWDTQYF.

This chain links TRBV7-8 with TRBJ2-5; 10 bases fit TRBD1. The CDR3 is made up of 16 amino acids. The germline CDR1 and CDR2 sequences are SGHVS and FQNEAQ. Trimming at V came to 4 bases and at J to 5 bases, leaving 10 bases not matched to a gene. CDR3 in DNA: TGTGCCAGCAGCTATTCCGGGACAGGGGCGCCCGAGACCCAGTACTTC. Amino acid sequence: CASSYSGTGAPETQYF.

This chain connects TRBV19 to TRBJ2-7; D gene unclear. Germline V gene data show CDR1 as LNHDA and CDR2 as SQIVND (reference sequence). CDR3 size: 13 residues. The V gene lost 3 bases and the J gene lost 4 bases, with 10 bases spanning the gap. The DNA of the CDR3 is TGTGCCAGTAGTATGTCGGTTACATACGAGCAGTACTTC. This encodes CASSMSVTYEQYF. Combining the CDR3 with reference TRBV19 and TRBJ2-7 gives the whole variable domain DGGITQSPKYLFRKEGQNVTLSCEQNLNHDAMYWYRQDPGQGLRLIYYSQIVNDFQKGDIAEGYSVSREKKESFPLTVTSAQKNPTAFYLCASSMSVTYEQYFGPGTRLTVT.

The rearrangement links TRBV20-1 to TRBJ2-1; 11 bases are a match to TRBD2. The trim removed 3 bases at V and 6 bases at J, leaving 7 bases unmatched. The germline CDR1 and CDR2 sequences are DFQATT and SNEGSKA (reference sequence). CDR3 size: 15 residues. CDR3 region: CSASHSGRALNEQFF. The CDR3 nucleotides are TGCAGTGCTAGTCATAGCGGGAGGGCCCTCAATGAGCAGTTCTTC.

In DNA form, the CDR3 reads TGTGCCAGCAGCTTACTACAGGGAGAGGGCAATCAGCCCCAGCATTTT. This codes for CASSLLQGEGNQPQHF. The chain joins TRBV13 to TRBJ1-5, with a weak D call TRBD1 (6 bases). V lost 2 bases, J lost 2 bases, and 13 bases lay in between. The CDR3 runs 16 residues. CDR1 is PRHDT, CDR2 FYEKMQ, per germline (reference sequence).

The chain recombines TRBV11-2 with TRBJ1-3; no reliable D call. V gave up 2 bases and J gave up 0 bases, with 11 bases separating them. The CDR3 totals 16 residues. Germline CDR1 is SGHAT and CDR2 is FQNNGV. The chain's CDR3 is CASSLWVTNSGNTIYF. CDR3 nucleotide sequence: TGTGCCAGCAGCTTATGGGTTACAAACTCTGGAAACACCATATATTTT.

V is TRBV15 and J is TRBJ2-6; maybe TRBD2 (6 bases). Germline lookup yields CDR1 LNHNV and CDR2 YYDKDF (reference sequence). V lost 2 bases to trimming and J lost 1 base, with 15 bases between them. The CDR3 extends over 18 amino acids. The CDR3 sequence: CATSRSPYGGSGANVLTF. The DNA of the CDR3 is TGTGCCACCAGCAGATCGCCCTATGGGGGGTCTGGGGCCAACGTCCTGACTTTC.

The V gene is TRBV27, the J gene TRBJ2-7, with TRBD2 matching 9 bases. CDR1 is MNHEY, CDR2 SMNVEV, per germline (reference sequence). The CDR3 consists of 16 residues. V shed 2 bases, J shed 3 bases, and the junction held 8 bases outside the gene matches. The CDR3 DNA follows: TGTGCCAGCAGTTTACACTCGACTAGCGGAATCTACGAGCAGTACTTC. Translated: CASSLHSTSGIYEQYF.

In this sample, this clone turned up once. V is TRBV10-3 and J is TRBJ1-3; D unresolved. The V gene's germline CDR1 is ENHRY and CDR2 SYGVKD. This CDR3 spans 14 amino acids. V lost 4 bases, J lost 0 bases, and 7 bases lay in between. In nucleotides, the CDR3 is TGTGCCATCAGTGGAGGGAGCTCTGGAAACACCATATATTTT. Its translation: CAISGGSSGNTIYF.

The CDR3 sequence: CASTPRQAGTGELFF. The CDR3 coding sequence is TGTGCCAGCACCCCCCGACAGGCAGGAACCGGGGAGCTGTTTTTT. The chain couples TRBV6-5 to TRBJ2-2, with D maybe TRBD1 (6 bases). Germline loops: CDR1 MNHEY, CDR2 SVGAGI. The CDR3 covers 15 residues. Trimming removed 7 bases from V and 5 bases from J, with 17 bases in between.

V and J are TRBV28 and TRBJ1-1; the match to TRBD1 covers 9 bases. The V gene end was trimmed by 6 bases and the J gene end by 5 bases; junction bases not matched to a gene: 7. The CDR3 loop spans 14 amino acids. CDR1 is MDHEN and CDR2 is SYDVKM in the germline V gene. The DNA of the CDR3 is TGTGCCAGCAGCCCGGGACAGGGCTTTACTGAAGCTTTCTTT. Translating gives CASSPGQGFTEAFF.

This chain links TRBV7-2 with TRBJ1-2; no firm D call. Per germline, CDR1 SGHTA and CDR2 FQGNSA. Trimming took 4 bases from V and 4 from J, leaving 10 bases between them. The CDR3 extends over 13 amino acids. CDR3 nucleotides: TGTGCCAGCAGCTCCCGGACTGGCTATGGCTACACCTTC. Translation gives CASSSRTGYGYTF.